This TCR beta chain was obtained from a study of chemoradiotherapy in HPV16-positive cancers. With respect to this clone: Its antigen remains unidentified.

The CDR3 is 18 amino acids. The germline CDR1 and CDR2 sequences are SEHNR and FQNEAQ (reference sequence). Trimming removed 5 bases from V and 6 bases from J; junction bases left unmatched: 18. Study-level findings and limits: HPV-specific T cells were functionally defined from only a couple of HPV16-positive patients.

Produced via immunoSEQ multiplex PCR; TCRdb's table is partial and in-frame only. Of over 6,000 clones in the sample, about 80% were seen once. Repertoires were sampled repeatedly during chemoradiotherapy. Sample: blood, taken from a patient who underwent chemoradiotherapy. This receptor was taken from a human donor with HPV-associated anogenital cancer. The V and J genes are TRBV7-9 and TRBJ2-1, with TRBD1 matching over 8 bases. The CDR3 is CASSEGWRQGRGSNEQFF. As DNA, the CDR3 is TGTGCCAGCAGCGAAGGTTGGCGACAGGGGAGAGGTAGCAATGAGCAGTTCTTC.